The text below deals with one T cell receptor beta chain. This sample stems from a study of T-cell reconstitution after alpha-beta-depleted transplantation in children. There are 13 residues in the CDR3. Trimming removed 7 bases at V and 7 bases at J, with 16 bases between. Germline V gene data show CDR1 as MNHEY and CDR2 as SVGEGT. Using unique molecular identifiers, the investigators prepared the TCRbeta library. TCRdb reprocessed the PCR reads with MiXCR, giving one entry per CDR3 protein. This sample carries about 400,000 distinct CDR3 sequences, 10% to 15% of them seen once, and the ten largest clones take about 4%.

J is TRBJ2-5 and V is TRBV6-2 or TRBV6-3; tentative D call: TRBD1 (5 bases). This TCR derives from a human donor who donated a stem cell graft to a child with Fanconi anemia. The material was PBMCs, obtained from the stem cell graft. For the CDR3, the DNA is TGTGCCAGCACGGACACTGAGAAGGTGACCCAGTACTTC. It translates to CASTDTEKVTQYF.